Presented here are 10 T cell receptor beta chains from one specimen sequenced in a study of T cells in Graves' hyperthyroidism and ophthalmopathy. RNA transcripts provided the source from which TCR beta CDR3 regions were amplified. The HTBI primer set served for first-round RT-PCR of the TCR CDR3. Via MiXCR, TCRdb re-called the multiplex PCR reads, giving one row per CDR3 protein. The repertoire consists of approximately 400,000 distinct CDR3 sequences, with approximately 19% occurring once and the leading ten covering about 3.5%. The sequencing sample was made of blood. Receptors originate from a woman younger than 30 with Graves' hyperthyroidism.

This clonotype has a count of ten or more. The CDR3 DNA sequence: TGCAGTGCGAAGAGTTGGGGGCGGAAGACCCAGTACTTC. It is translated as CSAKSWGRKTQYF. The chain combines TRBV20-1 with TRBJ2-5; TRBD1 is a possible D gene (6 bases). V dropped 6 bases and J dropped 6 bases, with 17 bases sitting between them. Germline assignment: CDR1 DFQATT and CDR2 SNEGSKA (reference sequence). This CDR3 region has 13 residues.

At least ten counts were recorded for this clonotype. The J gene is TRBJ2-2, the V gene TRBV7-3; 8 positions match TRBD2. CDR1 is SGHTA and CDR2 is FQGTGA in the germline V gene. V shed 0 bases, J shed 1 base, and the junction held 1 base outside the gene matches. This CDR3 contains 16 residues. The CDR3 DNA reads TGTGCCAGCAGCTTAACCGCGGGGGGGAACACCGGGGAGCTGTTTTTT. Translated, it gives CASSLTAGGNTGELFF.

This clonotype has ten or more counts. This sequence joins TRBV12-3 or TRBV12-4 and TRBJ2-5, with 10 bases aligning to TRBD1. The CDR3 spans 15 residues. V was clipped by 5 bases and J by 0 bases; unmatched bases: 3. CDR3 sequence: CASSAGTGDQETQYF. The CDR3 region has the DNA TGTGCCAGCAGTGCCGGGACAGGGGACCAAGAGACCCAGTACTTC.

In this sample, this clonotype turned up many times. The gene calls are TRBV28 and TRBJ2-7; 8 bases line up with TRBD2. V lost 5 bases, J lost 5 bases, and 8 bases stayed unmatched. Germline V lookup: CDR1 MDHEN, CDR2 SYDVKM. The CDR3 contains 14 residues. DNA of the CDR3: TGTGCCAGCAGTCCCCGGGGGGGGACGCACGAGCAGTACTTC. It translates to CASSPRGGTHEQYF.

This clonotype has ten or more counts. V usage is TRBV6-2 or TRBV6-3 and J usage is TRBJ2-7; TRBD1 matches at 8 bases. The germline CDR1 and CDR2 sequences are MNHEY and SVGEGT. V was pared by 7 bases and J by 3 bases, with 5 bases of the junction left unmatched. The CDR3 has 13 residues. The CDR3 sequence: CASKTGEIYEQYF. For the CDR3, the DNA is TGTGCCAGCAAGACAGGGGAGATCTACGAGCAGTACTTC.

The chain joins TRBV28 to TRBJ2-6, with D maybe TRBD1 (6 bases). CDR3 size: 16 residues. Germline CDR1 reads MDHEN; CDR2 reads SYDVKM. Deletions cut 4 bases from V and 2 bases from J, with 12 bases between. CDR3 sequence (DNA): TGTGCCAGCAGTTCCCCCAGGACAGCTGGGGCCAACGTCCTGACTTTC. Translation gives CASSSPRTAGANVLTF. Together with reference TRBV28 and TRBJ2-6, the CDR3 gives the full variable domain: DVKVTQSSRYLVKRTGEKVFLECVQDMDHENMFWYRQDPGLGLRLIYFSYDVKMKEKGDIPEGYSVSREKKERFSLILESASTNQTSMYLCASSSPRTAGANVLTFGAGSRLTVL.

Ten or more counts support this clonotype. The gene calls are TRBV24-1 and TRBJ2-7; D is undetermined. The CDR3 covers 14 residues. The V and J ends lost 3 bases and 0 bases respectively, with 8 bases between them. Germline V lookup: CDR1 KGHDR, CDR2 SFDVKD. CDR3 in amino acids: CATSDRESSYEQYF. The DNA of the CDR3 is TGTGCCACCAGTGATAGAGAAAGCTCCTACGAGCAGTACTTC.

This clonotype was observed once. The gene calls are TRBV6-1 and TRBJ1-2; 7 nucleotides match TRBD1. The CDR3 is 13 residues long. Germline V gene sequence: CDR1 MNHNS, CDR2 SASEGT. The V segment lost 3 bases and the J segment 8 bases; nucleotides outside the gene matches: 6. The CDR3 protein is CASSDWTGGGYTF. In DNA form, the CDR3 reads TGTGCCAGCAGTGACTGGACAGGCGGAGGCTACACCTTC.

This chain joins TRBV6-5 and TRBJ2-7, with unresolved D. The CDR3 covers 17 residues. Germline assignment: CDR1 MNHEY and CDR2 SVGAGI. The V end was cut by 0 bases, the J end by 5 bases, with 20 bases between. CDR3 in DNA: TGTGCCAGCAGTTACTCGCACCTCTTCGGCGCCACCCACGAGCAGTACTTC. Its translation is CASSYSHLFGATHEQYF.

This clonotype was seen a few times. The J gene is TRBJ1-6, the V gene TRBV6-2 or TRBV6-3; TRBD1 is a possible D gene (5 bases). From germline, CDR1 is MNHEY and CDR2 SVGEGT. The CDR3 has 14 amino acids. With 7 bases removed from V and 5 bases from J, the gap between germline ends came to 12 bases. CDR3 region: CASNRDRDNSPLHF. CDR3 sequence (DNA): TGTGCCAGCAACCGAGACAGAGATAATTCACCCCTCCACTTT.